The 10 T cell receptor beta chains below were found in one sample sequenced in a study of cytomegalovirus exposure and HLA in healthy donors. Researchers ran the PCR with 60 Vbeta and 13 Jbeta primers. Profiled with immunoSEQ multiplex PCR; TCRdb holds only in-frame clones, not every one. The sample holds approximately 110,000 clones; about 80% are singletons and the top ten take roughly 3.5%. Source material: PBMCs. Every receptor here comes from a man in his forties in good health and CMV-seronegative.

The rearrangement joins TRBV19 to TRBJ1-1, with D perhaps TRBD1 (5 bases). This CDR3 comprises 18 residues. V lost 3 bases and J 5 bases, leaving 25 bases between the germline ends. Germline assignment: CDR1 LNHDA and CDR2 SQIVND (reference sequence). As DNA, the CDR3 is TGTGCCAGTAGTATCAAATCATTTGGACACCGGGTCCGGACTGAAGCTTTCTTT. Translated: CASSIKSFGHRVRTEAFF.

The rearrangement joins TRBV7-6 to TRBJ2-7; D possibly corresponds to TRBD2 (6 bases). The CDR3 is 13 residues long. Trimming stripped 3 bases from V and 4 bases from J, with 10 bases between. CDR1 and CDR2 from the germline V gene are SGHVS and FNYEAQ. The CDR3 sequence is CASSLEEGYEQYF. CDR3 in DNA: TGTGCCAGCAGCTTGGAGGAGGGATACGAGCAGTACTTC.

The sample holds one count of this clone. The chain links TRBV7-2 to TRBJ1-2; D gene unclear. Trimming took off 1 base at V and 5 bases at J, with 11 bases between the two ends. Germline-derived CDR1 and CDR2 are SGHTA and FQGNSA. This CDR3 spans 14 amino acids. DNA for the CDR3: TGTGCCAGCAGCTTAGTAGCTCCGGCATATGGCTACACCTTC. This translates into CASSLVAPAYGYTF.

The rearrangement uses TRBV7-3 and TRBJ1-2; D is possibly TRBD1 (6 bases). This CDR3 comprises 16 residues. Germline V lookup: CDR1 SGHTA, CDR2 FQGTGA. V lost 1 base and J 4 bases, leaving 16 bases between the germline ends. The CDR3 nucleotides read TGTGCCAGCAGCTTAAGCTCTGGGGGCTTGGCCTATGGCTACACCTTC. This translates into CASSLSSGGLAYGYTF. Full variable domain (outside the CDR3, taken from reference TRBV7-3 and TRBJ1-2): GAGVSQTPSNKVTEKGKYVELRCDPISGHTALYWYRQSLGQGPEFLIYFQGTGAADDSGLPNDRFFAVRPEGSVSTLKIQRTERGDSAVYLCASSLSSGGLAYGYTFGSGTRLTVV.

The chain employs TRBV7-3 and TRBJ2-6; D is possibly TRBD2 (5 bases). The V and J ends lost 2 bases and 2 bases respectively, with 13 bases between them. The CDR3 loop spans 17 amino acids. Germline assignment: CDR1 SGHTA and CDR2 FQGTGA. CDR3 sequence reads: CASSLAALRAGANVLTF. The DNA for the CDR3 is TGTGCCAGCAGCTTAGCGGCCCTGCGGGCTGGGGCCAACGTCCTGACTTTC.

With regard to this clone: At one end, the junction sequence differs from germline, possibly due to a read error. The V and J genes are TRBV18 and TRBJ1-1; the D gene is possibly TRBD1 (6 bases). Per the germline V gene, CDR1 is KGHSH and CDR2 is LQKENI. CDR3 length equals 15 residues. CDR3 loop: CASSPPDSLKTEAFF. The CDR3 DNA reads as TGTGCCAGCTCACCACCGGACAGTCTGAAAACTGAAGCTTTCTTT. The entire variable domain, with the rest obtained from reference TRBV18 and TRBJ1-1, is as follows: NAGVMQNPRHLVRRRGQEARLRCSPMKGHSHVYWYRQLPEEGLKFMVYLQKENIIDESGMPKERFSAEFPKEGPSILRIQQVVRGDSAAYFCASSPPDSLKTEAFFGQGTRLTVV.

V is TRBV7-8 and J is TRBJ2-5, with TRBD2 matching 8 bases. Judging by the DNA end, TRBJ2-7 fits better; the J call may be wrong. Germline CDR1 and CDR2: SGHVS and FQNEAQ. The CDR3 is made up of 13 amino acids. CDR3 DNA sequence: TGTGCCAGCAGCTTAAGCGGGAGTTACGAGCAGTACTTC. This encodes CASSLSGSYEQYF.

This chain links TRBV5-1 with TRBJ1-6, with 10 bases aligning to TRBD1. V was clipped by 4 bases and J by 10 bases; unmatched bases: 14. This CDR3 contains 17 residues. Per germline, CDR1 SGHRS and CDR2 YFSETQ. CDR3 DNA: TGCGCCAGCAGCCCGGTCCCGGGACAGGGGTTGCGCTCACCCCTCCACTTT. Translating it yields CASSPVPGQGLRSPLHF.

The chain links TRBV18 to TRBJ2-3, with TRBD1 as a possible D gene (6 bases). Germline V gene data show CDR1 as KGHSH and CDR2 as LQKENI. The CDR3 extends over 16 amino acids. Deletions cut 3 bases from V and 0 bases from J, with 13 bases between. The chain's CDR3 is CASSPTWTASTDTQYF. The CDR3 DNA follows: TGTGCCAGCTCACCGACATGGACAGCCAGCACAGATACGCAGTATTTT.

This clone has only one observation. The chain employs TRBV21-1 and TRBJ2-4; the DNA was not used to check the table's D call, TRBD2. TRBV21-1 is assigned pseudogene status. The CDR3 is 17 residues long. CDR3 loop: CASSKNSDEGWFGIQYF. As DNA, the CDR3 is TGTGCCAGCAGCAAAAACTCGGACGAGGGCTGGTTTGGGATTCAGTACTTC.